This T cell receptor (beta chain) was sequenced during a study of T cell repertoires in ileal Crohn's disease. Across the study: At surgery, 35% of patients smoked, with median disease duration 7.9 years. Biopsies of the neoterminal ileum at postoperative colonoscopy form M6 samples. Study-level results: Every patient over 26.8% clonality showed endoscopic recurrence.

As to time point: neoterminal ileum biopsy at postoperative endoscopy, about 6 months after surgery. Per the germline V gene, CDR1 is SEHNR and CDR2 is FQNEAQ (reference sequence). V was clipped by 1 base and J by 1 base, with 10 bases between them. This CDR3 contains 15 residues. The assay was immunoSEQ multiplex PCR, and TCRdb's table has in-frame clones only and misses some. The sample yields roughly 5,700 clones, about 83% seen once. On this clone itself: Its antigen remains unidentified.

The sequence was obtained from an adult with Crohn's disease. The V and J genes are TRBV7-9 and TRBJ1-1; D remains ambiguous. Sequences were obtained from ileal tissue. CDR3 in amino acids: CASSLGRQENTEAFF. The CDR3 DNA reads TGTGCCAGCAGCTTAGGTCGGCAGGAGAACACTGAAGCTTTCTTT.